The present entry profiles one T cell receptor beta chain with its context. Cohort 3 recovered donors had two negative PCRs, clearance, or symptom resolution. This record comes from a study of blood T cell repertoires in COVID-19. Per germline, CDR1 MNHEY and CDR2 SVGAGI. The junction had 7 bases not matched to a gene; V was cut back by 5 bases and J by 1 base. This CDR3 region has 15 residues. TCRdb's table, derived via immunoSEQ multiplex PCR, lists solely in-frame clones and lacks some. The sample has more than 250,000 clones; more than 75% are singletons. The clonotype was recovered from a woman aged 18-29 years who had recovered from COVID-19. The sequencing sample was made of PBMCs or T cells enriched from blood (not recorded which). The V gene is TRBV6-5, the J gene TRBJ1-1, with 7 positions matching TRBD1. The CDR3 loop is CASSLRGGPNTEAFF. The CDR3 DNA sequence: TGTGCCAGCAGTCTTAGAGGGGGCCCGAACACTGAAGCTTTCTTT.